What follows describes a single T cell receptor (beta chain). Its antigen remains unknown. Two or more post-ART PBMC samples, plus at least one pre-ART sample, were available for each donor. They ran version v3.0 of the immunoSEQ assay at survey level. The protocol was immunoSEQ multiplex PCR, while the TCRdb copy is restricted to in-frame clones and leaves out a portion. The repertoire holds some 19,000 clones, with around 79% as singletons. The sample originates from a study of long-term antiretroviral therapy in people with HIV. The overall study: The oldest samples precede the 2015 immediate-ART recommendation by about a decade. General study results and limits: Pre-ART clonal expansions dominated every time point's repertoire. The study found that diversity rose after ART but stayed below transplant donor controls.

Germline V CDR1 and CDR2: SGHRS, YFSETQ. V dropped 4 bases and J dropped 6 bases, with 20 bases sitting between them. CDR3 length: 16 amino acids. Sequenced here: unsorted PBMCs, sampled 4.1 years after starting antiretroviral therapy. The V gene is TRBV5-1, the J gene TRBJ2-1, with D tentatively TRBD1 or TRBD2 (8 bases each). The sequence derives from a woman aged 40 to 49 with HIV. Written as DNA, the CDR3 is TGCGCCAGCAGCGCTTCGATTAGCGGGACAGGCAATGAGCAGTTCTTC. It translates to CASSASISGTGNEQFF.